Listed here are 30 T cell receptor beta chains from one sample, sequenced in a study of cytomegalovirus exposure and HLA in healthy donors. The PCR was carried out with 60 Vbeta primers and 13 Jbeta primers. Only in-frame clones appear in the TCRdb table, and some are missing; sequencing was by immunoSEQ multiplex PCR. The sample carries 150,000 to 200,000 clones, 87% recorded once. Sequenced: PBMCs. All receptors derive from a girl under three years old in good health and CMV-seronegative.

As concerns this clone: Since no conserved phenylalanine or tryptophan closes the CDR3, a read error is the likely cause. The limits of the CDR3 on the DNA are not certain, so only TCRdb's listed CDR3 is given. The V gene is TRBV6-5, the J gene TRBJ2-7; the table's TRBD2 call for D was not verified on the DNA. CDR1 MNHEY and CDR2 SVGAGI come from the germline V gene. The CDR3 sequence runs 13 residues, both termini included. CDR3 loop: CASSEALAGSSII.

The rearrangement links TRBV4-3 to TRBJ2-1; 11 bases fit TRBD2. CDR1 and CDR2 from the germline V gene are LGHNA and YSLEER. The CDR3 contains 15 residues. Losses at the gene ends were 4 bases for V and 3 bases for J; bases not matched to a gene: 2. CDR3 nucleotides: TGCGCCAGCAGCCCCGGGACTAGCGGCTACAATGAGCAGTTCTTC. It translates to CASSPGTSGYNEQFF.

The chain links TRBV5-1 to TRBJ2-1; unclear D gene. V lost 3 bases to trimming and J lost 7 bases, with 14 bases between them. CDR3 length: 14 residues. Germline V lookup: CDR1 SGHRS, CDR2 YFSETQ. CDR3 protein: CASSSTLRRNEQFF. In DNA form, the CDR3 reads TGCGCCAGCAGCTCGACCCTACGGAGAAATGAGCAGTTCTTC.

The CDR3 nucleotides are TGTGCCAGCCCATACAGGGGGAAAGACTATGGCTACACCTTC. It yields the protein CASPYRGKDYGYTF. V and J are TRBV12-1 and TRBJ1-2; TRBD1 is the table's D call and was not checked against the DNA. TRBV12-1 counts as a pseudogene. This CDR3 is built from 14 residues.

The chain joins TRBV7-2 to TRBJ2-7; no clear D. CDR3 size: 14 residues. Trimming removed 1 base from V and 2 bases from J, with 9 bases in between. Per germline, CDR1 SGHTA and CDR2 FQGNSA. CDR3 nucleotides: TGTGCCAGCAGCTTAGTTGGTAGTACCTACGAGCAGTACTTC. It encodes CASSLVGSTYEQYF.

V usage is TRBV5-1 and J usage is TRBJ2-7; 10 bases align to TRBD1. The CDR3 has 13 amino acids. Germline lookup yields CDR1 SGHRS and CDR2 YFSETQ. Trimming at V came to 4 bases and at J to 6 bases, leaving 4 bases not matched to a gene. This CDR3 is CASSGTGAFEQYF. CDR3 nucleotides: TGCGCCAGCAGCGGGACAGGGGCCTTCGAGCAGTACTTC. The whole variable domain, remainder taken from reference TRBV5-1 and TRBJ2-7, is KAGVTQTPRYLIKTRGQQVTLSCSPISGHRSVSWYQQTPGQGLQFLFEYFSETQRNKGNFPGRFSGRQFSNSRSEMNVSTLELGDSALYLCASSGTGAFEQYFGPGTRLTVT.

This chain uses TRBV13 with TRBJ2-7, with TRBD2 matching 10 bases. Per the germline V gene, CDR1 is PRHDT and CDR2 is FYEKMQ (reference sequence). Trimming cost V 1 base and J 2 bases; bases outside gene matches: 2. The CDR3 totals 15 residues. This chain's CDR3 is CASSLVAGGPYEQYF. As DNA, the CDR3 is TGTGCCAGCAGCTTAGTAGCGGGAGGTCCCTACGAGCAGTACTTC.

The chain couples TRBV7-3 to TRBJ2-7, with D maybe TRBD2 (5 bases). The CDR3 runs to 13 residues. CDR1 and CDR2 (germline): SGHTA, FQGTGA. The V end was cut by 2 bases, the J end by 7 bases, with 12 bases between. The CDR3 loop reads CASSLSPEREQYF. CDR3 coding DNA: TGTGCCAGCAGCTTATCCCCCGAGCGGGAGCAGTACTTC.

J is TRBJ2-5 and V is TRBV10-3, with 8 bases fitting TRBD1. CDR3 length: 14 amino acids. V lost 10 bases to trimming and J lost 5 bases; unmatched junction nucleotides: 12. Germline V lookup: CDR1 ENHRY, CDR2 SYGVKD. Here the CDR3 DNA reads TGTGCCACCCAGGCGGACAGGGTTTGGGAGACCCAGTACTTC. Protein: CATQADRVWETQYF.

This clone was detected only once. V gene TRBV4-2 combines with J gene TRBJ1-1; 8 bases are shared with TRBD1. This CDR3 is 14 amino acids long. V shed 4 bases, J shed 5 bases, and the junction held 6 bases outside the gene matches. Germline CDR1 and CDR2: LGHNA and YNFKEQ. CDR3 DNA sequence: TGTGCCAGCAGCCGTGGACAGGGTTGGACTGAAGCTTTCTTT. Encoded protein: CASSRGQGWTEAFF.

The rearrangement uses TRBV30 and TRBJ2-2; a possible D gene is TRBD1 (6 bases). Germline V gives CDR1 GTSNPN, CDR2 SVGIG (reference sequence). This CDR3 comprises 13 residues. Trimming stripped 6 bases from V and 1 base from J, with 9 bases between. The CDR3, as DNA: TGTGCCTGCACACAGGGGAACACCGGGGAGCTGTTTTTT. Its translation is CACTQGNTGELFF.

The V gene is TRBV27, the J gene TRBJ2-1; TRBD2 agrees at 9 bases. After removal of 8 bases from V and 3 bases from J, the junction contained 11 bases not matched to a gene. The V gene's germline CDR1 is MNHEY and CDR2 SMNVEV (reference sequence). The CDR3 spans 16 residues. The CDR3: CASSPREGLYYNEQFF. CDR3 DNA sequence: TGTGCCAGCTCCCCGCGGGAGGGTTTATACTACAATGAGCAGTTCTTC.

This rearrangement joins TRBV7-9 to TRBJ2-7; 11 nucleotides align to TRBD2. Germline V gene lookup returns CDR1 SEHNR and CDR2 FQNEAQ (reference sequence). The CDR3 covers 16 residues. With 4 bases clipped from V and 2 bases from J, the junction kept 7 bases outside the gene matches. CDR3 loop: CASSSTTSGTTYEQYF. As DNA, the CDR3 is TGTGCCAGCAGCTCCACGACTAGCGGGACCACCTACGAGCAGTACTTC.

The chain recombines TRBV28 with TRBJ1-1, with 7 bases aligning to TRBD1. V was clipped by 8 bases and J by 0 bases; unmatched bases: 3. Germline assignment: CDR1 MDHEN and CDR2 SYDVKM. This CDR3 has 13 amino acids. In DNA form, the CDR3 reads TGTGCCAGCTCCGACAGGGTGAACACTGAAGCTTTCTTT. Amino acid sequence: CASSDRVNTEAFF.

This clone was seen only a few times. The genes are TRBV30 and TRBJ1-4, with 7 bases lining up with TRBD1. Germline assignment: CDR1 GTSNPN and CDR2 SVGIG (reference sequence). With V trimmed by 3 bases and J by 5 bases, 3 bases remained unmatched. The CDR3 runs to 13 residues. Here the CDR3 reads CAWRGQPNEKLFF. For the CDR3, the DNA is TGTGCCTGGAGGGGACAGCCCAATGAAAAACTGTTTTTT. The full variable domain, in which reference TRBV30 and TRBJ1-4 provide the parts outside the CDR3, is SQTIHQWPATLVQPVGSPLSLECTVEGTSNPNLYWYRQAAGRGLQLLFYSVGIGQISSEVPQNLSASRPQDRQFILSSKKLLLSDSGFYLCAWRGQPNEKLFFGSGTQLSVL.

The chain combines TRBV6-5 with TRBJ2-1; D ambiguous. V gave up 0 bases and J gave up 6 bases, with 6 bases separating them. CDR1 is MNHEY, CDR2 SVGAGI, per germline. The CDR3 consists of 13 residues. The CDR3, as DNA: TGTGCCAGCAGTTACTCCGCCAGCAATGAGCAGTTCTTC. The encoded protein is CASSYSASNEQFF.

This clone was detected a few times. The chain employs TRBV4-1 and TRBJ1-1, with TRBD1 identical over 10 bases. In germline, CDR1 is MGHRA, CDR2 YSYEKL. J was trimmed by 10 bases and V by 4 bases; bases with no gene match: 9. CDR3 size: 14 residues. The CDR3 coding sequence is TGCGCCAGCAGCCCCGCTGGGACAGGGGCGGCAGCTTTCTTT. It specifies CASSPAGTGAAAFF.

V usage is TRBV11-3 and J usage is TRBJ2-1; no reliable D call. V lost 4 bases to trimming and J lost 1 base, with 17 bases between them. This CDR3 is built from 17 residues. Germline V CDR1 and CDR2: SGHNT, YENEEA. This CDR3 reads CASSSCRGSSSYNEQFF. The CDR3 DNA reads as TGTGCCAGCAGCTCATGTCGTGGTAGTAGTTCCTACAATGAGCAGTTCTTC.

The chain uses TRBV19 and TRBJ2-7; the match to TRBD2 covers 15 bases. From germline, CDR1 is LNHDA and CDR2 SQIVND (reference sequence). The CDR3 is 16 residues long. V gave up 6 bases and J gave up 2 bases; unmatched junction bases: 5. CDR3 coding DNA: TGTGCCAGTAGCCACGGACTAGCGGGAGGGCCCTACGAGCAGTACTTC. Its translation is CASSHGLAGGPYEQYF.

The chain combines TRBV2 with TRBJ2-5; TRBD2 matches at 11 bases. This CDR3 contains 16 residues. The germline gives CDR1 SNHLY, CDR2 FYNNEI. The V and J ends lost 6 bases and 1 base, in that order; junction bases with no gene match: 7. CDR3 protein: CASRLRGTSGQETQYF. As DNA, the CDR3 is TGTGCCAGCAGATTAAGGGGGACTAGCGGCCAAGAGACCCAGTACTTC. Using reference TRBV2 and TRBJ2-5 for the parts outside the CDR3, the full variable domain is EPEVTQTPSHQVTQMGQEVILRCVPISNHLYFYWYRQILGQKVEFLVSFYNNEISEKSEIFDDQFSVERPDGSNFTLKIRSTKLEDSAMYFCASRLRGTSGQETQYFGPGTRLLVL.

This rearrangement joins TRBV11-2 to TRBJ1-5, with D possibly being TRBD1 (6 bases). Germline V gene lookup returns CDR1 SGHAT and CDR2 FQNNGV. The CDR3 spans 13 residues. Trimming shortened V by 5 bases and J by 10 bases, and 15 bases separated the two germline ends. This CDR3 reads CASSLGTINPQHF. CDR3 bases: TGTGCCAGCAGCCTCGGGACAATCAATCCCCAGCATTTT.

The V gene is TRBV21-1, the J gene TRBJ1-1. TRBV21-1 is described as a pseudogene. The CDR3 totals 17 residues. CDR3 region: CASSKGEGGGLNTEAFF. In DNA, the CDR3 is TGTGCCAGCAGCAAAGGGGAAGGGGGGGGCTTGAACACTGAAGCTTTCTTT.

This rearrangement joins TRBV4-1 to TRBJ1-1, with D perhaps matching TRBD1 (5 bases). V was trimmed by 1 base and J by 5 bases, leaving 11 bases between them. Per the germline V gene, CDR1 is MGHRA and CDR2 is YSYEKL. The CDR3 length is 14 residues. CDR3: CASSQVPGRTEAFF. The CDR3 coding sequence is TGCGCCAGCAGCCAAGTTCCAGGGCGGACTGAAGCTTTCTTT.

This chain connects TRBV9 to TRBJ2-7, with TRBD2 matching over 11 bases. This CDR3 region has 15 residues. Trimming cost V 0 bases and J 8 bases; bases outside gene matches: 7. CDR1 and CDR2 from the germline V gene are SGDLS and YYNGEE. CDR3 residues: CASSVGNSGRVKQYF. In DNA, the CDR3 is TGTGCCAGCAGCGTAGGTAATAGCGGGAGGGTTAAGCAGTACTTC.

The gene calls are TRBV30 and TRBJ2-7; TRBD1 matches 7 bases. Germline trimming cut 5 bases from V and 4 bases from J; bases unmatched to any gene: 8. The CDR3 runs to 13 residues. Germline CDR1 GTSNPN, CDR2 SVGIG (reference sequence). CDR3 sequence reads: CAWAHVDRYEQYF. For the CDR3, the DNA is TGTGCCTGGGCTCACGTGGACAGGTACGAGCAGTACTTC.

The gene calls are TRBV5-4 and TRBJ2-5, with TRBD2 matching 8 bases. V shed 4 bases and J 5 bases; nucleotides not matched to a gene: 13. The CDR3 runs to 16 residues. CDR1 is SGHNT, CDR2 YYREEE, per germline (reference sequence). The chain's CDR3 is CASSPDSGRATETQYF. The DNA for the CDR3 is TGTGCCAGCAGCCCGGACTCCGGGAGGGCCACGGAGACCCAGTACTTC.

V usage is TRBV7-8 and J usage is TRBJ2-7; tentatively, D is TRBD1 (6 bases). V was pared by 7 bases and J by 2 bases, with 15 bases between. The CDR3 is made up of 14 amino acids. Germline CDR1 and CDR2: SGHVS and FQNEAQ. The CDR3 nucleotides read TGTGCCAGCACTATGACAGGCCGGGCCTACGAGCAGTACTTC. This translates into CASTMTGRAYEQYF. Full variable domain (missing parts from reference TRBV7-8 and TRBJ2-7): GAGVSQSPRYKVAKRGQDVALRCDPISGHVSLFWYQQALGQGPEFLTYFQNEAQLDKSGLPSDRFFAERPEGSVSTLKIQRTQQEDSAVYLCASTMTGRAYEQYFGPGTRLTVT.

The CDR3 protein is CASSLIGTGSGAADTQYF. The CDR3 bases are TGTGCCAGCAGCTTAATAGGGACTGGTAGCGGGGCAGCAGATACGCAGTATTTT. The chain has TRBV5-4 and TRBJ2-3; 8 bases match TRBD2. J gave up 4 bases and V 2 bases, and 15 bases lay outside the gene matches. This CDR3 has 18 residues. The germline V gene encodes CDR1 SGHNT and CDR2 YYREEE (reference sequence).

This chain joins TRBV4-1 and TRBJ2-7; TRBD2 matches 11 bases. The CDR3 spans 15 residues. Per the germline V gene, CDR1 is MGHRA and CDR2 is YSYEKL. V shed 3 bases and J 3 bases; nucleotides not matched to a gene: 4. CDR3 in amino acids: CASSQRLAGHYEQYF. The DNA for the CDR3 is TGCGCCAGCAGCCAGCGACTAGCGGGGCACTACGAGCAGTACTTC.

J is TRBJ1-2 and V is TRBV14; TRBD1 matches at 7 bases. V dropped 2 bases and J dropped 9; count of bases not matched to a gene: 6. The CDR3 is 13 amino acids. In germline, CDR1 is SGHDN, CDR2 FVKESK. The DNA for the CDR3 is TGTGCCAGCAGCCAACCGGGACAGTTCCGCTACACCTTC. Translated: CASSQPGQFRYTF.